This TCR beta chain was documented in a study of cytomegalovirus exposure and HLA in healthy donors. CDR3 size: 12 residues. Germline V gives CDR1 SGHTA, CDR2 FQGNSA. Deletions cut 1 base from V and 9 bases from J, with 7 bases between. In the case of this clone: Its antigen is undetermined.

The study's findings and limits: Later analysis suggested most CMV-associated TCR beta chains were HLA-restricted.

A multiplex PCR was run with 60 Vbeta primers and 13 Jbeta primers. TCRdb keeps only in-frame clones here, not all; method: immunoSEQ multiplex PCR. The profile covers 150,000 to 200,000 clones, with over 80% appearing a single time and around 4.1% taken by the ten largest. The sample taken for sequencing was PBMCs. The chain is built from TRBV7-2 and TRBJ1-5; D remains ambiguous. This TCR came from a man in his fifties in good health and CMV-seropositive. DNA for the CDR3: TGTGCCAGCAGCTTAGTACCGGGGCCCCAGCATTTT. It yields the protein CASSLVPGPQHF. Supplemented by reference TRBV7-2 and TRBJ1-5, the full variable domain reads GAGVSQSPSNKVTEKGKDVELRCDPISGHTALYWYRQSLGQGLEFLIYFQGNSAPDKSGLPSDRFSAERTGGSVSTLTIQRTQQEDSAVYLCASSLVPGPQHFGDGTRLSIL.